Given below is one TCR beta chain in context. In the source study's methods: How many nucleated cells were present was estimated from reference gene primer amplification. Clones were read by immunoSEQ multiplex PCR, and TCRdb kept only the in-frame ones, dropping some. The D gene and trimming were derived from the DNA, and the V and J assignments and clone size from that table. The sample lists about 230,000 clones, roughly 80% occurring once. These data are taken from a study of blood T cell repertoires in COVID-19. This CDR3 has 18 amino acids. The germline V gene has CDR1 KGHSH and CDR2 LQKENI. With 4 bases clipped from V and 0 bases from J, the junction kept 9 bases outside the gene matches.

The sequencing input was peripheral blood. The rearrangement uses TRBV18 and TRBJ1-1, with 12 bases that match TRBD1. This receptor was taken from a woman aged 80 or over with acute or convalescent COVID-19. The CDR3 loop is CASSRRGTGGSVNTEAFF. CDR3 DNA sequence: TGTGCCAGCTCACGCCGAGGGACAGGGGGCAGTGTGAACACTGAAGCTTTCTTT.